The text below deals with one T cell receptor (beta chain). The antigen is undetermined. After removal of 0 bases from V and 7 bases from J, the junction contained 14 bases not matched to a gene. The CDR3 length is 17 residues. CDR1 is LGHDT and CDR2 is YNNKEL in the germline V gene (reference sequence). The data derive from a study of T-cell memory formation after mild COVID-19. Study observations and caveats: Researchers found some responding clones in pre-infection memory, a sign that cross-reactive memory joined.

TCRdb itself ran the 5' RACE reads through MiXCR, one entry per CDR3 protein. The sample shows 80,000 to 130,000 distinct CDR3 sequences, more than 9.5% of them seen only once. The J gene is TRBJ2-5, the V gene TRBV3-1, with TRBD2 identical over 7 bases. The sequenced sample consisted of PBMCs or a T cell subset sorted from them (not recorded which). The source of this sequence is a young man who had mild COVID-19 (a few samples of this study predate the infection). Cell type and time point are not known. The CDR3 here is CASSQDLTRPPGGTQYF. The DNA for the CDR3 is TGTGCCAGCAGCCAAGATCTTACACGACCCCCGGGAGGGACCCAGTACTTC.